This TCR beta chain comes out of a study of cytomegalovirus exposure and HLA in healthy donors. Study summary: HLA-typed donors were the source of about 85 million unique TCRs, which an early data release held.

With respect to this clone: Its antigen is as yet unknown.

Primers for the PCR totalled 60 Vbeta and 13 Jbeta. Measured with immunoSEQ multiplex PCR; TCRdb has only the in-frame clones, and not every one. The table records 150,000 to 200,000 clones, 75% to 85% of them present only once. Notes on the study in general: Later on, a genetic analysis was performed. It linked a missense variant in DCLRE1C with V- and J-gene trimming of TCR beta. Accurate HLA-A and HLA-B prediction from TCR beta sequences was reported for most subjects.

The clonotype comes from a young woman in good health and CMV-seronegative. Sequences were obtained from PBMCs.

CDR3 sequence reads: CASSGGLYNEQFF. DNA for the CDR3: TGCGCCAGCAGTGGTGGACTCTACAATGAGCAGTTCTTC. The genes are TRBV10-2 and TRBJ2-1, with D possibly matching TRBD2 (5 bases). Trimming left V 4 bases short and J 3 bases short, with 7 bases between. CDR3 length: 13 amino acids. CDR1 is WSHSY and CDR2 is SAAADI in the germline V gene.